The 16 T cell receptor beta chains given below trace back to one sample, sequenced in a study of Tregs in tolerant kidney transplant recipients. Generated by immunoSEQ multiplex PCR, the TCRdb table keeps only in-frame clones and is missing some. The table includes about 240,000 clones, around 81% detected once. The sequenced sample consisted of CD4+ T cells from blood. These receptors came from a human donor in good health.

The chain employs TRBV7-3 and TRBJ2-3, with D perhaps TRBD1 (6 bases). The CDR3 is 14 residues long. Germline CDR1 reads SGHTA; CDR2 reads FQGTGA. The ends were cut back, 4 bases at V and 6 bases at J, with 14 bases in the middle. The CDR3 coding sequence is TGTGCCAGCAGCTCCAGGGGTTTGGGGGATACGCAGTATTTT. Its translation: CASSSRGLGDTQYF.

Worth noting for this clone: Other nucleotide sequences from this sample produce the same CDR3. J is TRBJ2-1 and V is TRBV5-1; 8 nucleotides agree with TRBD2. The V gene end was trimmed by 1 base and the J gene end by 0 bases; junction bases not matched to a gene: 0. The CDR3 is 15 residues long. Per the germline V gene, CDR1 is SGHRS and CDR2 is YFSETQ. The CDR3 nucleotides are TGCGCCAGCAGCTTGAGCGGGAGCTCCTACAATGAGCAGTTCTTC. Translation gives CASSLSGSSYNEQFF.

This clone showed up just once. CDR3: CASSYSGDSFSYEQYF. The CDR3 DNA reads TGTGCCAGCAGTTACTCCGGGGACAGTTTCTCCTACGAGCAGTACTTC. The rearrangement uses TRBV6-5 and TRBJ2-5, with TRBD1 matching over 7 bases. The J call may be in error: the DNA end matches TRBJ2-7 better. The CDR3 totals 16 residues. Germline V gene lookup returns CDR1 MNHEY and CDR2 SVGAGI.

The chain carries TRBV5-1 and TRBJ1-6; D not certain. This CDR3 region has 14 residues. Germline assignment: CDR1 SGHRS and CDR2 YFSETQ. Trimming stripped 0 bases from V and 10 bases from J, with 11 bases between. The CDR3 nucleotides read TGCGCCAGCAGCTTGGGGGAAAGAGAATCACCCCTCCACTTT. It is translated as CASSLGERESPLHF.

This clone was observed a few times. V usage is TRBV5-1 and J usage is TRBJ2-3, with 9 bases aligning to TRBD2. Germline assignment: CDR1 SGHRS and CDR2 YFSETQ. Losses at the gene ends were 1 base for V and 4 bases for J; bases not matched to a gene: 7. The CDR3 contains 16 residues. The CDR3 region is CASSLPLAGGADTQYF. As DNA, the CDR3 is TGCGCCAGCAGCTTGCCCCTGGCGGGGGGGGCAGATACGCAGTATTTT.

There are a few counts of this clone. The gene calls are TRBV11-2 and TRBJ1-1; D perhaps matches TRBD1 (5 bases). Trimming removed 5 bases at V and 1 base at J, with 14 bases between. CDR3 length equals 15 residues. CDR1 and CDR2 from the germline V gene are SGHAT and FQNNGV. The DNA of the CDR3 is TGTGCCAGCAGCGCGGCGGGGCCACCGAACACTGAAGCTTTCTTT. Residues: CASSAAGPPNTEAFF. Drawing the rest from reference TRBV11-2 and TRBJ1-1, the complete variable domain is EAGVAQSPRYKIIEKRQSVAFWCNPISGHATLYWYQQILGQGPKLLIQFQNNGVVDDSQLPKDRFSAERLKGVDSTLKIQPAKLEDSAVYLCASSAAGPPNTEAFFGQGTRLTVV.

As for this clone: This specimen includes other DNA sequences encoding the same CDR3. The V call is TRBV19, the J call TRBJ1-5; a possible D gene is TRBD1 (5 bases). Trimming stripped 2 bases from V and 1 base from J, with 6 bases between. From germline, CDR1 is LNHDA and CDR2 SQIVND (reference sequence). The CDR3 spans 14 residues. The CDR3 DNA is TGTGCCAGTAGTATAAAGGGGAGCAATCAGCCCCAGCATTTT. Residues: CASSIKGSNQPQHF.

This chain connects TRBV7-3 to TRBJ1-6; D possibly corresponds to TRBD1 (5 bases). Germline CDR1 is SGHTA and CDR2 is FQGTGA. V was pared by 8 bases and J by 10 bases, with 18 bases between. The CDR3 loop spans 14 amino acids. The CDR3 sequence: CASSSGLSGSPLHF. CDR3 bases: TGTGCCAGCTCTTCGGGGCTCTCGGGCTCACCCCTCCACTTT.

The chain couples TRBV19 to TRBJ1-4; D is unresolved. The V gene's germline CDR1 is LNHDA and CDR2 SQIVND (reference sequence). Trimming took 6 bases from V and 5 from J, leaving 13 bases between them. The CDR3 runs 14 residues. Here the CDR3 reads CASRNSMTNEKLFF. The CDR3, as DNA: TGTGCCAGTAGAAATTCAATGACAAATGAAAAACTGTTTTTT.

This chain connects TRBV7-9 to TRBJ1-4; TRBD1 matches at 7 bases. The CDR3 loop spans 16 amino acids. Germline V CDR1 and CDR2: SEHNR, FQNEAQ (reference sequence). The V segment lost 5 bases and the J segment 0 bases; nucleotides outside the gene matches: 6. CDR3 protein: CASSVGTAATNEKLFF. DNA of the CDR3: TGTGCCAGCAGCGTCGGGACAGCTGCAACTAATGAAAAACTGTTTTTT. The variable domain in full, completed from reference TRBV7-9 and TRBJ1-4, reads DTGVSQNPRHKITKRGQNVTFRCDPISEHNRLYWYRQTLGQGPEFLTYFQNEAQLEKSRLLSDRFSAERPKGSFSTLEIQRTEQGDSAMYLCASSVGTAATNEKLFFGSGTQLSVL.

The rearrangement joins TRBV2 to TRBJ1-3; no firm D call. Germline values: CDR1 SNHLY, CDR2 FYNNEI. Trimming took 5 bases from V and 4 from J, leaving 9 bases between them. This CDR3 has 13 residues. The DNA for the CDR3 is TGTGCCAGCAGTACCACCACGGGAAACACCATATATTTT. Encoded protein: CASSTTTGNTIYF.

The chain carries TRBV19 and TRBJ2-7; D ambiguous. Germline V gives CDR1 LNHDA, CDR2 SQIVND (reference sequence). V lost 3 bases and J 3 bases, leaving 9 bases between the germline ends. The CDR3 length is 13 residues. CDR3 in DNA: TGTGCCAGTAGTATGGTCGCCGGCTACGAGCAGTACTTC. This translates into CASSMVAGYEQYF.

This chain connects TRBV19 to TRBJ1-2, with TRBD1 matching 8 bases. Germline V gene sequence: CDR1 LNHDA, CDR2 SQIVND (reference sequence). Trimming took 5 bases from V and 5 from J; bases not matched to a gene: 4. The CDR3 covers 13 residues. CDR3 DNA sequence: TGTGCCAGTAGTGCAGGGACAGGTTATGGCTACACCTTC. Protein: CASSAGTGYGYTF.

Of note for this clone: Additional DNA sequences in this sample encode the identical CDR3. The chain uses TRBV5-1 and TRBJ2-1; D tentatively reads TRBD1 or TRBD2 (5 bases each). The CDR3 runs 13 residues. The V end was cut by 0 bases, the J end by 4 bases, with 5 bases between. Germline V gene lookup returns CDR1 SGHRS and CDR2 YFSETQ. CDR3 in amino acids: CASSLGGYNEQFF. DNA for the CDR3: TGCGCCAGCAGCTTGGGGGGGTACAATGAGCAGTTCTTC.

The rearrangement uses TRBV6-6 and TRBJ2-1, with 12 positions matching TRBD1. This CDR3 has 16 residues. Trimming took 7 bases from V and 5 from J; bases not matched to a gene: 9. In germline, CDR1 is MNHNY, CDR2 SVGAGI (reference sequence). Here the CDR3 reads CASILGGTGGHNEQFF. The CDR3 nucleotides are TGTGCCAGCATCTTGGGAGGGACAGGGGGCCACAATGAGCAGTTCTTC.

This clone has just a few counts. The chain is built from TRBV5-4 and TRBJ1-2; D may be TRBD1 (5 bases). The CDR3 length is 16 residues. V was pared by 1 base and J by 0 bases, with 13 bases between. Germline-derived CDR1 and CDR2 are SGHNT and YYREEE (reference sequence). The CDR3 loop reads CASSLQGVPSNYGYTF. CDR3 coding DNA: TGTGCCAGCAGCTTGCAGGGAGTGCCCTCTAACTATGGCTACACCTTC.